Described below is a single T cell receptor beta chain sequence and its context. Its target is not known. Germline V gene lookup returns CDR1 SGHTA and CDR2 FQGNSA. With 5 bases clipped from V and 2 bases from J, the junction kept 13 bases outside the gene matches. CDR3 length: 19 amino acids. A J-beta primer mix and a sample-barcoded 5' primer were used in a second PCR of about 7 to 12 cycles. Researchers report that a template-switch adaptor with 12 random nucleotides tagged each cDNA molecule. One entry per CDR3 protein results from TCRdb running MiXCR on the 5' RACE reads. Of 1.5 million to 2 million distinct CDR3 sequences in the sample, about 49% were seen once. This sample is part of a study of blood T cells in healthy people across ages. Study results and limitations: Roughly linear age-related decline in beta diversity appeared, significant by age roughly 40.

The specimen sequenced was blood. V gene TRBV7-2 combines with J gene TRBJ2-5, with 14 bases that match TRBD2. The receptor was derived from a woman in her 40s in good health. CDR3 sequence reads: CASSPHTGTSGGPQETQYF. Here the CDR3 DNA reads TGTGCCAGCAGCCCCCACACTGGGACTAGCGGGGGACCACAAGAGACCCAGTACTTC.